This record looks at one TCR beta chain sequence and its context. Its target is unknown. The method was immunoSEQ multiplex PCR; TCRdb's version includes in-frame clones alone and lacks a portion of them. This table has hundreds of thousands of clones, 90% to 98% appearing once. The data are from a study of shared clonotypes between healthy human individuals. The CDR3 extends over 14 amino acids. Germline values: CDR1 MDHEN, CDR2 SYDVKM. V gave up 6 bases and J gave up 2 bases, with 13 bases separating them. Study-level points and caveats: Genetic and exposure-history diversity was limited by the few donors.

V gene TRBV28 combines with J gene TRBJ1-2; possibly TRBD1 for D (5 bases). This TCR derives from a man between 25 and 39 years old in good health. What was sequenced was memory CD8+ T cells sorted from blood. Sample subset: CD45RO+ cells pooled with CCR7-negative TemRA cells. The CDR3 coding sequence is TGTGCCAGCAGCACAAGCAGGGTAAACTATGGCTACACCTTC. It specifies CASSTSRVNYGYTF.